Following are 8 T cell receptor beta chains from one sample sequenced in a study of T cells in Graves' hyperthyroidism and ophthalmopathy. TCR beta CDR3 regions were amplified from RNA transcripts. Researchers ran a first-round RT-PCR on the TCR CDR3 using the HTBI primer set. TCRdb reanalysed the multiplex PCR reads using MiXCR and keeps one entry per CDR3 protein. Here the sample spans 250,000 or so distinct CDR3 sequences, approximately 15% being singletons. The sample comprised blood. These receptors were collected from a woman between 35 and 50 years old with Graves' hyperthyroidism that later progressed to Graves' ophthalmopathy.

CDR3 sequence: CASASQREALYEQYF. The CDR3 DNA sequence: TGTGCCAGTGCCAGTCAGCGGGAGGCCCTCTACGAGCAGTACTTC. J is TRBJ2-7 and V is TRBV19; 9 bases map to TRBD2. The germline gives CDR1 LNHDA, CDR2 SQIVND (reference sequence). The CDR3 length is 15 residues. J gave up 3 bases and V 8 bases, and 11 bases lay outside the gene matches.

At least ten counts were recorded for this clonotype. The gene calls are TRBV2 and TRBJ2-3; no reliable D call. The CDR3 has 14 residues. The V gene lost 5 bases and the J gene lost 2 bases, with 11 bases spanning the gap. The germline gives CDR1 SNHLY, CDR2 FYNNEI. CDR3 in DNA: TGTGCCAGCAGTCTTGGCGCGGTCACAGATACGCAGTATTTT. This encodes CASSLGAVTDTQYF.

This clonotype showed up many times. This sequence joins TRBV5-1 and TRBJ2-1, with a weak D call TRBD2 (5 bases). Trimming removed 0 bases from V and 5 bases from J, with 12 bases in between. This CDR3 comprises 15 residues. Germline V gene sequence: CDR1 SGHRS, CDR2 YFSETQ. CDR3 loop: CASSLVASADNEQFF. The CDR3 nucleotides read TGCGCCAGCAGCTTGGTAGCGAGCGCCGACAATGAGCAGTTCTTC. Variable domain in full (rest from reference TRBV5-1 and TRBJ2-1): KAGVTQTPRYLIKTRGQQVTLSCSPISGHRSVSWYQQTPGQGLQFLFEYFSETQRNKGNFPGRFSGRQFSNSRSEMNVSTLELGDSALYLCASSLVASADNEQFFGPGTRLTVL.

There are many counts of this clonotype. This chain connects TRBV5-6 to TRBJ1-2, with TRBD1 identical over 7 bases. This CDR3 has 18 residues. After removal of 0 bases from V and 8 bases from J, the junction contained 19 bases not matched to a gene. Germline-derived CDR1 and CDR2 are SGHDT and YYEEEE. The CDR3 here is CASSLAMTGTLNYGGYTF. DNA of the CDR3: TGTGCCAGCAGCTTGGCAATGACAGGGACTTTGAACTATGGAGGCTACACCTTC.

This clonotype has a handful of counts. This chain connects TRBV6-1 to TRBJ1-2, with 8 bases lining up with TRBD1. The CDR3 runs 14 residues. V shed 6 bases, J shed 5 bases, and the junction held 8 bases outside the gene matches. CDR1 and CDR2 from the germline V gene are MNHNS and SASEGT. CDR3 DNA: TGTGCCAGCAGACGCGGACAGGGCTTTTATGGCTACACCTTC. It translates to CASRRGQGFYGYTF.

Ten or more counts support this clonotype. The chain employs TRBV12-3 or TRBV12-4 and TRBJ2-1; TRBD2 aligns across 13 bases. The CDR3 covers 15 residues. V lost 6 bases and J lost 8; bases outside the gene matches: 7. The CDR3 here is CASSWTSGSQDEQFF. CDR3 coding DNA: TGTGCCAGCAGCTGGACTAGCGGGAGTCAAGATGAGCAGTTCTTC.

With respect to this clonotype: Given the absence of the conserved phenylalanine or tryptophan at the CDR3 end, a read error is likely. This rearrangement joins TRBV2 to TRBJ2-2, with 9 bases matching TRBD2. Germline V gene lookup returns CDR1 SNHLY and CDR2 FYNNEI. Trimming cost V 0 bases and J 7 bases; bases outside gene matches: 3. The CDR3 extends over 15 amino acids. The CDR3: CASSEALAGIGELFC. Written as DNA, the CDR3 is TGTGCCAGCAGTGAAGCCCTAGCGGGAATCGGGGAGCTGTTTTGT.

This clonotype was seen repeatedly, ten times or more. The chain joins TRBV27 to TRBJ2-1; 10 bases line up with TRBD1. With 5 bases clipped from V and 4 bases from J, the junction kept 17 bases outside the gene matches. The V gene's germline CDR1 is MNHEY and CDR2 SMNVEV (reference sequence). The length of the CDR3 is 19 residues. The chain's CDR3 is CASSQPGTGVVTLYNEQFF. The CDR3 region has the DNA TGTGCCAGCAGTCAACCCGGGACAGGGGTCGTAACCTTATACAATGAGCAGTTCTTC.